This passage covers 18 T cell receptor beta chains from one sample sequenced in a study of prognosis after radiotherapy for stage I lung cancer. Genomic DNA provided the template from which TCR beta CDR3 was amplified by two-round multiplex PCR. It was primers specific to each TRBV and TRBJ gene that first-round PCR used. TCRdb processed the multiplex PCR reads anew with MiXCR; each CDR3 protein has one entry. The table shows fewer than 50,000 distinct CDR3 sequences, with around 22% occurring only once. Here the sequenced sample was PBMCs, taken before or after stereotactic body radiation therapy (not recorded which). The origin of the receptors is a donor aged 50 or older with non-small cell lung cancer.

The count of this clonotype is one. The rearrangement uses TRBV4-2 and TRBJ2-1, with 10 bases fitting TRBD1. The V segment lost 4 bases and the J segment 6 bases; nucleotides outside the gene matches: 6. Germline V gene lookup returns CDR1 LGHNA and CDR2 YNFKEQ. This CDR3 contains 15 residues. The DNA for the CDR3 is TGTGCCAGCAGCCTCCCGGGACAGGGGTTCAATGAGCAGTTCTTC. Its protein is CASSLPGQGFNEQFF.

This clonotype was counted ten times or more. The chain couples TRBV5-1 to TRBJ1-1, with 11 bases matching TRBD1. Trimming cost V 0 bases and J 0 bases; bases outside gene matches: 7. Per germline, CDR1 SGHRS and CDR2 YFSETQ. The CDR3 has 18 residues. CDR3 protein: CASSLVDRGRALNTEAFF. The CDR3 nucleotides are TGCGCCAGCAGCTTGGTGGACAGGGGGCGTGCATTGAACACTGAAGCTTTCTTT.

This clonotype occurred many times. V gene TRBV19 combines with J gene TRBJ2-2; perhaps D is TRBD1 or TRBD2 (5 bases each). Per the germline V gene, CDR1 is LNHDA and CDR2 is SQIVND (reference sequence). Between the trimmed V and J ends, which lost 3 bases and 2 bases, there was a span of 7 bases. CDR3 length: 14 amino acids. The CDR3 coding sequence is TGTGCCAGTAGTATCGGGGACAACACCGGGGAGCTGTTTTTT. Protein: CASSIGDNTGELFF.

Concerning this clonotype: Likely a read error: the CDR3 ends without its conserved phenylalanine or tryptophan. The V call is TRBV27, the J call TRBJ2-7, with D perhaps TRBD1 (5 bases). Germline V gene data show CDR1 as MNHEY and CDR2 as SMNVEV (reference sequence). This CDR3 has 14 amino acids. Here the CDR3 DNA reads TGTTCCAGCAGTTCCCTTAGGGGAACCTACGAGCAGTACCTC. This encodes CSSSSLRGTYEQYL.

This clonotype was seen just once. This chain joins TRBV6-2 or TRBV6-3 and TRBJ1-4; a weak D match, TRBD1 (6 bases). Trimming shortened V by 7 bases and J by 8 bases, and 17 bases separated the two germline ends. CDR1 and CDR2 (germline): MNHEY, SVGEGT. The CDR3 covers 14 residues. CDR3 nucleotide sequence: TGTGCCAGCATTAAGACAGGTATGAGGGAAAAACTGTTTTTT. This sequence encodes CASIKTGMREKLFF.

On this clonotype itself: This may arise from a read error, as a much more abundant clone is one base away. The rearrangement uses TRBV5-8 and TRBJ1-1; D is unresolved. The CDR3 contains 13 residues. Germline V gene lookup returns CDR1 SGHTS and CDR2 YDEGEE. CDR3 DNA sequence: TGTGCCAACAGCTTGGTTCGTCAGCATGAAGCTTTCTTT. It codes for CANSLVRQHEAFF.

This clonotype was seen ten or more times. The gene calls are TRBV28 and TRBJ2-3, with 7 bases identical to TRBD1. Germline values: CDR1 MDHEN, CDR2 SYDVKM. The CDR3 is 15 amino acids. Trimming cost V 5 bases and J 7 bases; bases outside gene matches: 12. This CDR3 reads CASSPLGTDAYTQYF. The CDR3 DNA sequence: TGTGCCAGCAGTCCCCTAGGGACAGACGCATATACGCAGTATTTT.

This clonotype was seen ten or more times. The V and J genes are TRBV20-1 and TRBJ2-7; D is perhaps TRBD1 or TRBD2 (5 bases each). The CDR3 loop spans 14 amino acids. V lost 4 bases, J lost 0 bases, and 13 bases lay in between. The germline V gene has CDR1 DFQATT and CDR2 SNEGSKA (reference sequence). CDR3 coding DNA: TGCAGTGCTATCCCGGGACGGATCTCCTACGAGCAGTACTTC. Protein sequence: CSAIPGRISYEQYF.

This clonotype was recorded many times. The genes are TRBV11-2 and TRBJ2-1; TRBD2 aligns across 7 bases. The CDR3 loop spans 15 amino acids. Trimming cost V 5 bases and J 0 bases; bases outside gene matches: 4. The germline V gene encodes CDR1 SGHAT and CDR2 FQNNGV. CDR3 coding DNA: TGTGCCAGCAGCCCGGGGGGTTACTCCTACAATGAGCAGTTCTTC. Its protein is CASSPGGYSYNEQFF.

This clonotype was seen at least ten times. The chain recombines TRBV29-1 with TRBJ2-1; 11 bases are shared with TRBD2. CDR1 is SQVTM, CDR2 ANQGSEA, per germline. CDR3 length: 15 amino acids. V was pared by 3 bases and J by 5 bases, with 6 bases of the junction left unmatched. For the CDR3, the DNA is TGCAGCGTTGACGCCGCTAGCGGGGGGAACAATGAGCAGTTCTTC. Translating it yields CSVDAASGGNNEQFF.

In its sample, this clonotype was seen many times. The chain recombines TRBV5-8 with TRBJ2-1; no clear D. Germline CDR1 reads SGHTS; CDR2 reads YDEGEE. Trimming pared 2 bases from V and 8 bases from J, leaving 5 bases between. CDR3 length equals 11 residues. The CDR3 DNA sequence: TGTGCCAGCAGCTTTTCATATGAGCAGTTCTTC. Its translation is CASSFSYEQFF. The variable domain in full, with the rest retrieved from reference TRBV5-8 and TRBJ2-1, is EAGVTQSPTHLIKTRGQQATLRCSPISGHTSVYWYQQALGLGLQFLLWYDEGEERNRGNFPPRFSGRQFPNYSSELNVNALELEDSALYLCASSFSYEQFFGPGTRLTVL.

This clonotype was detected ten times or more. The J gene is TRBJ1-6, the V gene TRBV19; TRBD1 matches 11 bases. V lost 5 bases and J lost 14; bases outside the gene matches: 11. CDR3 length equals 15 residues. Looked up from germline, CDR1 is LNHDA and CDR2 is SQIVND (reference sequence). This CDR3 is CASSSRTGGIWSLHF. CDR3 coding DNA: TGTGCCAGTAGTTCACGGACAGGGGGCATTTGGTCCCTCCACTTT. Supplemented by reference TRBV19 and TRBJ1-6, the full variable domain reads DGGITQSPKYLFRKEGQNVTLSCEQNLNHDAMYWYRQDPGQGLRLIYYSQIVNDFQKGDIAEGYSVSREKKESFPLTVTSAQKNPTAFYLCASSSRTGGIWSLHFGNGTRLTVT.

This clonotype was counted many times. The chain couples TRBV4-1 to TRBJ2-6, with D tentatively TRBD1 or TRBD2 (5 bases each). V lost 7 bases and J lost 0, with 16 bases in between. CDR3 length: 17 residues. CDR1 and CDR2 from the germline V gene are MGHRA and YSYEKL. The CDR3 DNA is TGCGCCAGCACCCGAGGAATGGGGACCTCTGGGGCCAACGTCCTGACTTTC. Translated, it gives CASTRGMGTSGANVLTF.

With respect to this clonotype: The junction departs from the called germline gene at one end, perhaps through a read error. The CDR3: CASIYPLGGGGKDEQFF. The DNA for the CDR3 is TGTGCCAGCATTTACCCCCTAGGTGGCGGGGGGAAGGATGAGCAGTTCTTC. The V call is TRBV6-5, the J call TRBJ2-1, with 8 bases aligning to TRBD2. This CDR3 region has 17 residues. Germline CDR1 is MNHEY and CDR2 is SVGAGI.

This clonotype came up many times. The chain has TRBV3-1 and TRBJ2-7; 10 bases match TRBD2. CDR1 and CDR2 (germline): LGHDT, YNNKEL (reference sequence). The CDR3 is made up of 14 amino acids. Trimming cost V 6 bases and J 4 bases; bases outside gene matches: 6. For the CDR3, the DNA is TGTGCCAGCAGGTCTAGCGGGAGACTTTACGAGCAGTACTTC. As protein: CASRSSGRLYEQYF.

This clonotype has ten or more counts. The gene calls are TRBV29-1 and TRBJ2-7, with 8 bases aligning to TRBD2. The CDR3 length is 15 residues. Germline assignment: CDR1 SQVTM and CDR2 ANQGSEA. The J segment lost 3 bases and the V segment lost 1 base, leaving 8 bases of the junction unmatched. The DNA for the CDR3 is TGCAGCGTTGAAGTGCCGGCGGGGGGAATCTACGAGCAGTACTTC. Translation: CSVEVPAGGIYEQYF.

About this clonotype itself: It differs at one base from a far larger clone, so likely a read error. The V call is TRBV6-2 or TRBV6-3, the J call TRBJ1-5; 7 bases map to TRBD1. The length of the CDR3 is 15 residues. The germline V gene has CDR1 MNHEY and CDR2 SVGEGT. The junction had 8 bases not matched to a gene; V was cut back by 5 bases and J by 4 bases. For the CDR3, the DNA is TGTGCCAGCAGTGTCCAGGGGGGGTGTAATCAGCCCCAGCATTTT. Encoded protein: CASSVQGGCNQPQHF.

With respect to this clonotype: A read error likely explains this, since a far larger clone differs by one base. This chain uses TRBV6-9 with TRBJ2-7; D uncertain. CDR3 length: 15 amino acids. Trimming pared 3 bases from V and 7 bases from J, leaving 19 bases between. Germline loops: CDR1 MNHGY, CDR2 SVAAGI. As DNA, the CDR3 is TGTGCCAGCAGTTACTCTTCCAGAACTTCTACTGAGCAGTACTTC. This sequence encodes CASSYSSRTSTEQYF.